Below, 2 T cell receptor beta chains from the same sample are listed, as sequenced in a study of cytomegalovirus exposure and HLA in healthy donors. The PCR used 60 Vbeta and 13 Jbeta primers. Some clones are missing from TCRdb's copy, which holds only in-frame ones; the method was immunoSEQ multiplex PCR. The sample records about 59,000 clones, approximately 80% being singletons. The sample was PBMCs. These TCRs come from a human donor in good health.

The chain joins TRBV11-1 to TRBJ2-3; 9 bases map to TRBD1. The CDR3 has 14 residues. CDR1 is SGHAT, CDR2 FQDESV, per germline (reference sequence). Trimming removed 5 bases from V and 4 bases from J; junction bases left unmatched: 4. CDR3 protein: CASSIDRGSDTQYF. The CDR3 nucleotides read TGTGCCAGCAGCATAGACAGGGGGTCAGATACGCAGTATTTT.

The rearrangement uses TRBV27 and TRBJ1-2; 8 bases align to TRBD1. CDR3 length equals 14 residues. V was clipped by 3 bases and J by 5 bases; unmatched bases: 5. Germline V gene sequence: CDR1 MNHEY, CDR2 SMNVEV (reference sequence). The CDR3 DNA follows: TGTGCCAGCAGTTTTGGACAGGGCAGATATGGCTACACCTTC. This codes for CASSFGQGRYGYTF.